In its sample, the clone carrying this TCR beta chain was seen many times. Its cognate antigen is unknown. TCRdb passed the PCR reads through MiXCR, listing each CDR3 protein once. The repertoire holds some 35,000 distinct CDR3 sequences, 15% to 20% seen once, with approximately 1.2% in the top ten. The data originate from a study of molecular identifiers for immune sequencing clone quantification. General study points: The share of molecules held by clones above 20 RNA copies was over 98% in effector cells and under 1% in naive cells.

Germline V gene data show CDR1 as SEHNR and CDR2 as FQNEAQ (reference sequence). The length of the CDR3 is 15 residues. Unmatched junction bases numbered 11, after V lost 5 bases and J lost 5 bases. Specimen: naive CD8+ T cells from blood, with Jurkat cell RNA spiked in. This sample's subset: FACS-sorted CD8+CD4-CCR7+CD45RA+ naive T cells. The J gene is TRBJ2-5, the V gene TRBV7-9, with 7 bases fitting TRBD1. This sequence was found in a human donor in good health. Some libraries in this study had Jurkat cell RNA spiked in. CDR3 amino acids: CASSPSGTVVETQYF. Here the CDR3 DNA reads TGTGCCAGCAGCCCCTCCGGGACAGTCGTTGAGACCCAGTACTTC.